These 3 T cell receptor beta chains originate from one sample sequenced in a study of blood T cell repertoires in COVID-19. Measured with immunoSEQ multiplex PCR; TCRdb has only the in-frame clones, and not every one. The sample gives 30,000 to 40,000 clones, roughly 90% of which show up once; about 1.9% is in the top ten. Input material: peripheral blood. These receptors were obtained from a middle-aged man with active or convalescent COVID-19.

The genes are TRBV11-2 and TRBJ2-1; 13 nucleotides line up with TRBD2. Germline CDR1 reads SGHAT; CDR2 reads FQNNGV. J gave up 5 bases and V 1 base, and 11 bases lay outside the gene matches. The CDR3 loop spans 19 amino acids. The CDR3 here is CASSLGRLAGGPVHNEQFF. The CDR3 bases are TGTGCCAGCAGCTTAGGGAGACTAGCGGGAGGCCCTGTACACAATGAGCAGTTCTTC.

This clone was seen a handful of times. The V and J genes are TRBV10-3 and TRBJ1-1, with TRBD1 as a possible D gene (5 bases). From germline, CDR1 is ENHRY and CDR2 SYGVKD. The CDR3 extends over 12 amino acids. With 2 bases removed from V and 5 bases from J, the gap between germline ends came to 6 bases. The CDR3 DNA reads TGTGCCATCAGTGAGGGGGGGACTGAAGCTTTCTTT. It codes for CAISEGGTEAFF.

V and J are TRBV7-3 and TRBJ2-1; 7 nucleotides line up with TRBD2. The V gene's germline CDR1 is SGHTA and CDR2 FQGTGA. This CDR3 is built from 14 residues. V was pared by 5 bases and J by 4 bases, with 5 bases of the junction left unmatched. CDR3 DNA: TGTGCCAGCAGCCCTAGCGGAAATTACAATGAGCAGTTCTTC. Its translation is CASSPSGNYNEQFF.